Each of the 18 T cell receptor beta chains below was sequenced from the same sample in a study of beta chain features in type 1 diabetes. Every bit of the isolated RNA underwent reverse transcription, so sequencing read expressed TCRB transcripts. Generated by immunoSEQ multiplex PCR, the TCRdb table keeps only in-frame clones and is missing some. Among 400,000 to 500,000 clones listed, 14% were seen once. Sequences were obtained from naive CD4+ T cells from blood. All receptors derive from a man aged 25 to 40 in good health.

The rearrangement joins TRBV11-3 to TRBJ2-4; 11 bases fit TRBD2. CDR3 length: 18 amino acids. Germline CDR1 SGHNT, CDR2 YENEEA. J lost 6 bases, V lost 0 bases, and 10 bases had no gene match. CDR3 sequence (DNA): TGTGCCAGCAGCTTAGATTTTATGGCTAGCGGGAGGTTAAACATTCAGTACTTC. It is translated as CASSLDFMASGRLNIQYF.

This clone has just a few counts. This chain connects TRBV7-9 to TRBJ2-7; 7 nucleotides match TRBD2. CDR1 SEHNR and CDR2 FQNEAQ come from the germline V gene (reference sequence). V gave up 3 bases and J gave up 4 bases; unmatched junction bases: 12. This CDR3 spans 16 amino acids. The CDR3 bases are TGTGCCAGCAGCTTCGACCGCGGCGGGGGAGGATACGAGCAGTACTTC. Its protein is CASSFDRGGGGYEQYF.

This clone was seen a few times. This sample includes further DNA sequences coding for the same CDR3. The chain is built from TRBV20-1 and TRBJ2-5; no definite D call. V was clipped by 5 bases and J by 3 bases, with 4 bases between them. CDR3 length equals 10 residues. Germline values: CDR1 DFQATT, CDR2 SNEGSKA (reference sequence). The CDR3 loop is CSAAEETQYF. In nucleotides, the CDR3 is TGCAGTGCTGCCGAAGAGACCCAGTACTTC.

This clone was seen more than once but under ten times. The gene calls are TRBV29-1 and TRBJ2-7, with 9 positions matching TRBD1. The V gene's germline CDR1 is SQVTM and CDR2 ANQGSEA. The V and J ends lost 6 bases and 9 bases, in that order; junction bases with no gene match: 12. The CDR3 contains 13 residues. The CDR3 loop reads CSVARDRVTGQYF. In DNA, the CDR3 is TGCAGCGTCGCCCGGGACAGGGTTACGGGGCAGTACTTC.

A word on this clone: The same CDR3 is also encoded by other DNA sequences in this sample. The chain is built from TRBV2 and TRBJ2-1, with D perhaps assigned TRBD1 or TRBD2 (6 bases each). CDR1 and CDR2 (germline): SNHLY, FYNNEI. Between the trimmed V and J ends, which lost 2 bases and 4 bases, there was a span of 9 bases. CDR3 size: 14 residues. The CDR3 here is CASSERGAYNEQFF. Here the CDR3 DNA reads TGTGCCAGCAGTGAAAGGGGGGCGTACAATGAGCAGTTCTTC.

The V call is TRBV19, the J call TRBJ2-5; 12 bases are shared with TRBD1. After removal of 3 bases from V and 4 bases from J, the junction contained 3 bases not matched to a gene. The germline CDR1 and CDR2 sequences are LNHDA and SQIVND (reference sequence). The CDR3 contains 15 residues. CDR3 nucleotide sequence: TGTGCCAGTAGTATTAGGGACAGGGGGCGAGAGACCCAGTACTTC. Amino acid sequence: CASSIRDRGRETQYF.

A remark on this clone: The junction departs from germline at one end; a sequencing error may be responsible. J is TRBJ1-2 and V is TRBV13; D perhaps matches TRBD1 (5 bases). Looked up from germline, CDR1 is PRHDT and CDR2 is FYEKMQ (reference sequence). The CDR3 is made up of 14 amino acids. The CDR3: CARRAGTVNYGYTF. For the CDR3, the DNA is TGTGCCCGCAGGGCTGGGACGGTGAACTATGGCTACACCTTC.

The V call is TRBV27, the J call TRBJ1-2, with TRBD1 matching over 7 bases. CDR1 is MNHEY and CDR2 is SMNVEV in the germline V gene (reference sequence). The CDR3 loop spans 14 amino acids. The V and J ends lost 6 bases and 3 bases, in that order; junction bases with no gene match: 7. DNA for the CDR3: TGTGCCAGCAGCCAAACTGACAGGGACTATGGCTACACCTTC. Translation: CASSQTDRDYGYTF.

J is TRBJ2-1 and V is TRBV2; TRBD2 aligns across 9 bases. V shed 8 bases, J shed 4 bases, and the junction held 12 bases outside the gene matches. CDR1 SNHLY and CDR2 FYNNEI come from the germline V gene. The CDR3 covers 16 residues. CDR3 nucleotides: TGTGCCAGCTTCACCACGACTAGCGGAAATTACAATGAGCAGTTCTTC. As protein: CASFTTTSGNYNEQFF.

The V and J genes are TRBV29-1 and TRBJ2-7; tentative D call: TRBD2 (6 bases). Germline loops: CDR1 SQVTM, CDR2 ANQGSEA. Trimming removed 6 bases at V and 6 bases at J, with 15 bases between. The CDR3 is 12 residues long. CDR3 protein: CSVGTLSGEQYV. The CDR3 nucleotides read TGCAGCGTCGGGACTCTGTCGGGCGAGCAGTACGTC.

The chain combines TRBV7-2 with TRBJ2-1; TRBD1 is a possible D gene (5 bases). The CDR3 is made up of 16 amino acids. V lost 5 bases and J 3 bases, leaving 17 bases between the germline ends. In germline, CDR1 is SGHTA, CDR2 FQGNSA. For the CDR3, the DNA is TGTGCCAGCAGCGGTAGTACGTCAGGGATCTACAATGAGCAGTTCTTC. It encodes CASSGSTSGIYNEQFF.

The chain uses TRBV12-5 and TRBJ2-1; 7 nucleotides match TRBD1. The trim removed 6 bases at V and 4 bases at J, leaving 6 bases unmatched. CDR1 and CDR2 (germline): LGHNT, FRNRAP. The CDR3 contains 14 residues. The CDR3 DNA reads TGTGCTAGTGGACCTGGGACAGATTACAATGAGCAGTTCTTC. Encoded protein: CASGPGTDYNEQFF. Looking up the rest from reference TRBV12-5 and TRBJ2-1 gives the full variable domain: DARVTQTPRHKVTEMGQEVTMRCQPILGHNTVFWYRQTMMQGLELLAYFRNRAPLDDSGMPKDRFSAEMPDATLATLKIQPSEPRDSAVYFCASGPGTDYNEQFFGPGTRLTVL.

In this sample, this clone turned up a few times. The chain joins TRBV29-1 to TRBJ1-1; D is possibly TRBD1 (5 bases). This CDR3 comprises 13 residues. V lost 6 bases to trimming and J lost 6 bases, with 17 bases between them. From germline, CDR1 is SQVTM and CDR2 ANQGSEA. CDR3 DNA: TGCAGCGTGCAGGGCAGTGTTAGCGCTGAAGCTTTCTTT. This sequence encodes CSVQGSVSAEAFF.

V gene TRBV6-5 combines with J gene TRBJ2-6; D is unclear. V was shortened by 9 bases and J by 0 bases, with 9 bases between the two germline ends. Looked up from germline, CDR1 is MNHEY and CDR2 is SVGAGI. This CDR3 has 14 residues. The CDR3: CASLPSSGANVLTF. CDR3 nucleotides: TGTGCCAGTCTACCTAGCTCTGGGGCCAACGTCCTGACTTTC.

This sequence joins TRBV10-3 and TRBJ2-3; 7 nucleotides align to TRBD2. The germline V gene encodes CDR1 ENHRY and CDR2 SYGVKD. Trimming cost V 1 base and J 2 bases; bases outside gene matches: 3. CDR3 length: 15 residues. CDR3 in DNA: TGTGCCATCAGTGAGTTGAGCGGGGCCACAGATACGCAGTATTTT. Its protein is CAISELSGATDTQYF.

This rearrangement joins TRBV15 to TRBJ2-1, with 8 bases aligning to TRBD2. Germline values: CDR1 LNHNV, CDR2 YYDKDF (reference sequence). This CDR3 is 17 amino acids long. The V gene end was trimmed by 0 bases and the J gene end by 6 bases; junction bases not matched to a gene: 10. This CDR3 reads CATSREGAGGRINEQFF. The CDR3, as DNA: TGTGCCACCAGCAGAGAAGGGGCGGGAGGACGGATCAATGAGCAGTTCTTC.

A few counts support this clone. The CDR3 here is CSAAGYGYTF. Here the CDR3 DNA reads TGCAGTGCTGCAGGGTATGGCTACACCTTC. J is TRBJ1-2 and V is TRBV20-1, with D perhaps matching TRBD1 (5 bases). The CDR3 is 10 amino acids. CDR1 and CDR2 from the germline V gene are DFQATT and SNEGSKA (reference sequence). The germline V and J ends were trimmed by 5 bases and 5 bases, with 6 bases remaining between them.

This clone has more than one count but fewer than ten. The V call is TRBV7-6, the J call TRBJ2-7; 8 bases match TRBD2. From germline, CDR1 is SGHVS and CDR2 FNYEAQ. The CDR3 spans 15 residues. Trimming at V came to 5 bases and at J to 3 bases, leaving 9 bases not matched to a gene. CDR3 coding DNA: TGTGCCAGCAGCCCGTCGACTGGGACTAGCTACGAGCAGTACGTC. It encodes CASSPSTGTSYEQYV.